The clone carrying this T cell receptor beta chain has just a few counts. Researchers attached unique molecular identifiers to individual cDNA molecules. A single record per CDR3 protein comes from TCRdb applying MiXCR to the 5' RACE reads. The sample has roughly 35,000 distinct CDR3 sequences, 5.5% to 7% seen once; the top ten hold about 4%. This record belongs to a study of early T cells in non-severe SARS-CoV-2 infection. Germline V CDR1 and CDR2: MGHDK, SYGVNS. The V end lost 2 bases, the J end lost 1 base, and 12 bases lay between the germline ends. This CDR3 comprises 16 residues. The chain uses TRBV25-1 and TRBJ2-4; tentatively, D is TRBD1 (5 bases). The material sequenced was whole blood. This sequence was found in an adult who was a healthcare worker with PCR-confirmed SARS-CoV-2 infection or an uninfected control (not recorded which). For the CDR3, the DNA is TGTGCCAGCAGTGAAAGTGGGGCAGGGGCCAAAAACATTCAGTACTTC. Protein product: CASSESGAGAKNIQYF.